Below are 20 T cell receptor beta chains sequenced from a single sample in a study of blood T cell repertoires in COVID-19. Method: immunoSEQ multiplex PCR; TCRdb's copy keeps in-frame clones and lacks some. The sample records 100,000 to 150,000 clones, approximately 82% being singletons. The sequencing input was peripheral blood. Every receptor here comes from a man aged 55 to 69 with acute or convalescent COVID-19.

This clone was recorded a few times. This chain uses TRBV3-1 (or the pseudogene TRBV3-2) with TRBJ1-2; D ambiguous. Germline V gene sequence: CDR1 LGHDT, CDR2 YNNKEL (reference sequence). The CDR3 sequence is 15 residues long. V was shortened by 1 base and J by 7 bases, with 16 bases between the two germline ends. The CDR3: CASSQAAPADRGYTF. In nucleotides, the CDR3 is TGTGCCAGCAGCCAAGCGGCGCCTGCGGATCGTGGCTACACCTTC.

The rearrangement links TRBV2 to TRBJ1-3, with D possibly TRBD1 on 6 matching bases. Germline V gene lookup returns CDR1 SNHLY and CDR2 FYNNEI. The CDR3 has 14 amino acids. V dropped 7 bases and J dropped 3 bases, with 13 bases sitting between them. The CDR3 bases are TGTGCCAGCACCTTGGGCAGGGGTGGAAACACCATATATTTT. This translates into CASTLGRGGNTIYF.

The chain uses TRBV3-1 (or the pseudogene TRBV3-2) and TRBJ1-2, with 7 positions matching TRBD1. J was trimmed by 7 bases and V by 0 bases; bases with no gene match: 8. The CDR3 sequence is 15 residues long. CDR1 and CDR2 (germline): LGHDT, YNNKEL (reference sequence). The CDR3 nucleotides read TGTGCCAGCAGCCAAGATTCGGGACAGACGCGTGGCTACACCTTC. Translated, it gives CASSQDSGQTRGYTF.

This clone came up a few times. The CDR3 DNA reads as TGTGCCAGCAGCTCCGGGACTAGCCGGAGACGGTATTTT. The encoded protein is CASSSGTSRRRYF. V and J are TRBV2 and TRBJ2-3; TRBD2 matches 9 bases. Unmatched junction bases numbered 12, after V lost 6 bases and J lost 14 bases. The CDR3 runs to 13 residues. Looked up from germline, CDR1 is SNHLY and CDR2 is FYNNEI.

This chain uses TRBV4-1 with TRBJ2-1, with TRBD2 matching 14 bases. Germline V gene data show CDR1 as MGHRA and CDR2 as YSYEKL. The V and J ends lost 1 base and 13 bases, in that order; junction bases with no gene match: 6. The CDR3 runs to 15 residues. The CDR3 region is CASSQAGLAGVSQFF. CDR3 bases: TGCGCCAGCAGCCAAGCGGGACTAGCGGGAGTGAGTCAGTTCTTC.

The CDR3 DNA reads TGTGCCAGCAGCTTAACGGGGGGGCTCGGCACCGGGGAGCTGTTTTTT. Protein product: CASSLTGGLGTGELFF. V is TRBV7-3 and J is TRBJ2-2, with D possibly matching TRBD2 (7 bases). The V end was cut by 0 bases, the J end by 4 bases, with 12 bases between. CDR1 is SGHTA, CDR2 FQGTGA, per germline. The CDR3 extends over 16 amino acids.

This clone has just one count. In nucleotides, the CDR3 is TGCGCCAGCAGCTCCCAGGGGGCTTGGGGTGAAAAACTGTTTTTT. It yields the protein CASSSQGAWGEKLFF. The gene calls are TRBV5-1 and TRBJ1-4; 8 bases are shared with TRBD1. With 3 bases clipped from V and 7 bases from J, the junction kept 8 bases outside the gene matches. The germline gives CDR1 SGHRS, CDR2 YFSETQ. This CDR3 spans 15 amino acids. Supplemented by reference TRBV5-1 and TRBJ1-4, the full variable domain reads KAGVTQTPRYLIKTRGQQVTLSCSPISGHRSVSWYQQTPGQGLQFLFEYFSETQRNKGNFPGRFSGRQFSNSRSEMNVSTLELGDSALYLCASSSQGAWGEKLFFGSGTQLSVL.

The chain carries TRBV7-3 and TRBJ1-1; D is undetermined. Germline V gene lookup returns CDR1 SGHTA and CDR2 FQGTGA. The CDR3 sequence is 13 residues long. The ends were cut back, 5 bases at V and 2 bases at J, with 9 bases in the middle. The CDR3, as DNA: TGTGCCAGCAGCCGATTCACAAACACTGAAGCTTTCTTT. This sequence encodes CASSRFTNTEAFF.

This clone was detected a few times. The chain joins TRBV9 to TRBJ1-1; D is possibly TRBD1 (6 bases). Per germline, CDR1 SGDLS and CDR2 YYNGEE. V was cut by 4 bases and J by 4 bases, with 11 bases left in between. This CDR3 contains 13 residues. Here the CDR3 reads CASSSRGSTEAFF. The CDR3, as DNA: TGTGCCAGCAGCTCAAGGGGGAGCACTGAAGCTTTCTTT.

The chain carries TRBV5-1 and TRBJ2-1, with D perhaps TRBD2 (5 bases). Between the trimmed V and J ends, which lost 4 bases and 4 bases, there was a span of 18 bases. Germline CDR1 and CDR2: SGHRS and YFSETQ. The CDR3 length is 16 residues. The CDR3 DNA follows: TGCGCCAGCAGCCCTGGGGTCCTTTCGGGGTACAATGAGCAGTTCTTC. This encodes CASSPGVLSGYNEQFF.

The chain recombines TRBV5-1 with TRBJ2-2; 13 bases line up with TRBD2. The CDR3 contains 15 residues. Germline CDR1 is SGHRS and CDR2 is YFSETQ. J was trimmed by 5 bases and V by 5 bases; bases with no gene match: 3. The CDR3 region has the DNA TGCGCCAGCAGGGGACTAGCGGGAAGTACCGGGGAGCTGTTTTTT. It is translated as CASRGLAGSTGELFF. Filled out from reference TRBV5-1 and TRBJ2-2, the complete variable domain reads KAGVTQTPRYLIKTRGQQVTLSCSPISGHRSVSWYQQTPGQGLQFLFEYFSETQRNKGNFPGRFSGRQFSNSRSEMNVSTLELGDSALYLCASRGLAGSTGELFFGEGSRLTVL.

The chain employs TRBV28 and TRBJ1-1, with 7 nucleotides matching TRBD1. CDR3 length equals 19 residues. From germline, CDR1 is MDHEN and CDR2 SYDVKM. With V trimmed by 10 bases and J by 8 bases, 31 bases remained unmatched. In nucleotides, the CDR3 is TGTGCCACCGAGCCTCGGGGGCCGGGACAGCAACTGAGGTATAACGAAGCTTTCTTT. It specifies CATEPRGPGQQLRYNEAFF.

The chain recombines TRBV29-1 with TRBJ2-1, with a tentative D call TRBD1 (7 bases). The germline V and J ends were trimmed by 5 bases and 0 bases, with 11 bases remaining between them. The CDR3 contains 14 residues. Germline assignment: CDR1 SQVTM and CDR2 ANQGSEA. CDR3 region: CSVHQGGSYNEQFF. The CDR3 DNA sequence: TGCAGCGTTCACCAGGGGGGCTCCTACAATGAGCAGTTCTTC.

In this sample, this clone turned up once. V is TRBV2 and J is TRBJ2-5, with 10 bases that match TRBD1. V shed 4 bases, J shed 2 bases, and the junction held 4 bases outside the gene matches. CDR1 SNHLY and CDR2 FYNNEI come from the germline V gene. CDR3 length: 15 residues. The CDR3 DNA sequence: TGTGCCAGCAGTGGGGGACAGGGGAAACAAGAGACCCAGTACTTC. Translating it yields CASSGGQGKQETQYF.

This clone has more than one count but fewer than ten. This chain links TRBV5-1 with TRBJ2-3; a weak D match, TRBD1 (6 bases). The CDR3 is 18 residues long. Germline CDR1 is SGHRS and CDR2 is YFSETQ. V lost 0 bases and J 5 bases, leaving 22 bases between the germline ends. Here the CDR3 DNA reads TGCGCCAGCAGCTTGGGTTTAGTACGCAGGGGAAGGGTAGATACGCAGTATTTT. Protein: CASSLGLVRRGRVDTQYF.

A single count supports this clone. The CDR3 DNA reads TGTGCCTGGAGTGTTAGTCTTTCCGAAAAACTGTTTTTT. Protein: CAWSVSLSEKLFF. V usage is TRBV30 and J usage is TRBJ1-4; D unresolved. The CDR3 covers 13 residues. Germline V gene lookup returns CDR1 GTSNPN and CDR2 SVGIG (reference sequence). V was trimmed by 0 bases and J by 8 bases, leaving 10 bases between them.

V gene TRBV7-8 combines with J gene TRBJ1-6; no clear D gene. The CDR3 is 16 amino acids. V lost 1 base, J lost 0 bases, and 7 bases lay in between. In germline, CDR1 is SGHVS, CDR2 FQNEAQ. CDR3 sequence reads: CASSLGRSSYNSPLHF. In DNA form, the CDR3 reads TGTGCCAGCAGCTTAGGTAGAAGCTCCTATAATTCACCCCTCCACTTT.

The chain links TRBV11-2 to TRBJ1-2; 7 bases align to TRBD1. CDR1 and CDR2 (germline): SGHAT, FQNNGV. V was clipped by 5 bases and J by 3 bases; unmatched bases: 9. There are 15 residues in the CDR3. The CDR3 bases are TGTGCCAGCAGCAGATCGACAGGGACTTACTATGGCTACACCTTC. It codes for CASSRSTGTYYGYTF.

The chain is built from TRBV30 and TRBJ1-3, with D unresolved. The CDR3 totals 13 residues. Germline CDR1 reads GTSNPN; CDR2 reads SVGIG (reference sequence). V was cut by 0 bases and J by 2 bases, with 5 bases left in between. The CDR3 region has the DNA TGTGCCTGGAGTGTGGCCCCTGGAAACACCATATATTTT. Its protein is CAWSVAPGNTIYF. The whole variable domain, filled in from reference TRBV30 and TRBJ1-3, reads SQTIHQWPATLVQPVGSPLSLECTVEGTSNPNLYWYRQAAGRGLQLLFYSVGIGQISSEVPQNLSASRPQDRQFILSSKKLLLSDSGFYLCAWSVAPGNTIYFGEGSWLTVV.

This sequence joins TRBV9 and TRBJ2-1; TRBD2 agrees at 7 bases. Germline CDR1 SGDLS, CDR2 YYNGEE. Trimming cost V 4 bases and J 0 bases; bases outside gene matches: 10. The CDR3 covers 17 residues. Written as DNA, the CDR3 is TGTGCCAGCAGCCCCCCCGTCGGGAGGAGCTCCTACAATGAGCAGTTCTTC. Its protein product is CASSPPVGRSSYNEQFF.